One sample yielded the 29 T cell receptor beta chains listed below, sequenced in a study of blood T cell repertoires in COVID-19. TCRdb's copy holds only in-frame clones and misses some; the assay was immunoSEQ multiplex PCR. The profile shows approximately 460,000 clones, 89% of them singletons. Sequenced input: peripheral blood. Receptors were obtained from a man aged 18 to 29 with COVID-19, enrolled during active disease.

V gene TRBV3-1 (or the pseudogene TRBV3-2) combines with J gene TRBJ2-2; unclear D gene. The ends were cut back, 3 bases at V and 2 bases at J, with 10 bases in the middle. Germline-derived CDR1 and CDR2 are LGHDT and YNNKEL (reference sequence). There are 15 residues in the CDR3. The CDR3, as DNA: TGTGCCAGCAGCCATGGGCCCTATAACACCGGGGAGCTGTTTTTT. Amino acid sequence: CASSHGPYNTGELFF.

The V and J genes are TRBV7-9 and TRBJ1-1; 7 bases line up with TRBD1. V shed 4 bases, J shed 1 base, and the junction held 6 bases outside the gene matches. The CDR3 has 15 amino acids. From germline, CDR1 is SEHNR and CDR2 FQNEAQ (reference sequence). The CDR3, as DNA: TGTGCCAGCAGCTCAACAGGGGTCCCGAACACTGAAGCTTTCTTT. Its protein is CASSSTGVPNTEAFF.

This chain connects TRBV6-5 to TRBJ2-7, with TRBD1 matching 9 bases. With 6 bases clipped from V and 3 bases from J, the junction kept 6 bases outside the gene matches. The CDR3 is 14 residues long. CDR1 is MNHEY, CDR2 SVGAGI, per germline. The chain's CDR3 is CASSTGQGGYEQYF. The CDR3 coding sequence is TGTGCCAGCAGCACGGGACAGGGAGGCTACGAGCAGTACTTC.

This chain joins TRBV7-9 and TRBJ1-2; 11 nucleotides line up with TRBD1. V dropped 5 bases and J dropped 5; count of bases not matched to a gene: 7. Germline lookup yields CDR1 SEHNR and CDR2 FQNEAQ (reference sequence). CDR3 size: 15 residues. The CDR3 DNA reads TGTGCCAGCAGCCTCCCAGGGACAGGGGGGTATGGCTACACCTTC. Its translation is CASSLPGTGGYGYTF.

V usage is TRBV19 and J usage is TRBJ2-2; possible D gene TRBD1, 6 bases. This CDR3 has 16 residues. Trimming pared 6 bases from V and 0 bases from J, leaving 14 bases between. Germline V lookup: CDR1 LNHDA, CDR2 SQIVND (reference sequence). The CDR3 protein is CASRLSRGPNTGELFF. The CDR3 DNA reads as TGTGCCAGTAGGCTCTCCAGGGGCCCGAACACCGGGGAGCTGTTTTTT.

The chain combines TRBV15 with TRBJ1-2, with 9 bases identical to TRBD1. The trim removed 2 bases at V and 4 bases at J, leaving 5 bases unmatched. The CDR3 totals 15 residues. Germline V CDR1 and CDR2: LNHNV, YYDKDF (reference sequence). CDR3 region: CATSRWTGDFYGYTF. Written as DNA, the CDR3 is TGTGCCACCAGCAGATGGACAGGGGATTTCTATGGCTACACCTTC. The full variable domain, completed using reference TRBV15 and TRBJ1-2, is DAMVIQNPRYQVTQFGKPVTLSCSQTLNHNVMYWYQQKSSQAPKLLFHYYDKDFNNEADTPDNFQSRRPNTSFCFLDIRSPGLGDTAMYLCATSRWTGDFYGYTFGSGTRLTVV.

The V call is TRBV27, the J call TRBJ1-1, with 7 nucleotides matching TRBD1. Trimming removed 6 bases from V and 4 bases from J; junction bases left unmatched: 14. The germline V gene has CDR1 MNHEY and CDR2 SMNVEV (reference sequence). CDR3 length: 16 amino acids. The CDR3 loop reads CASRSRRGGFGTEAFF. As DNA, the CDR3 is TGTGCCAGCAGGTCCCGTCGAGGGGGCTTCGGCACTGAAGCTTTCTTT.

This clone occurred once. The V call is TRBV19, the J call TRBJ2-5, with D perhaps TRBD1 (6 bases). The CDR3 has 14 residues. V gave up 3 bases and J gave up 3 bases, with 11 bases separating them. Germline V gene data show CDR1 as LNHDA and CDR2 as SQIVND (reference sequence). This CDR3 reads CASSIWNREETQYF. CDR3 nucleotides: TGTGCCAGTAGTATCTGGAACAGGGAAGAGACCCAGTACTTC.

The V gene is TRBV13, the J gene TRBJ2-1; 7 positions match TRBD1. The germline gives CDR1 PRHDT, CDR2 FYEKMQ (reference sequence). The CDR3 covers 15 residues. V was pared by 6 bases and J by 0 bases, with 5 bases of the junction left unmatched. CDR3 protein: CASRTWTGSYNEQFF. The CDR3 DNA is TGTGCCAGCAGGACCTGGACAGGCTCCTACAATGAGCAGTTCTTC.

This sequence joins TRBV6-5 and TRBJ2-1; weak D call: TRBD2 (6 bases). This CDR3 has 15 residues. Germline CDR1 MNHEY, CDR2 SVGAGI. The V end lost 2 bases, the J end lost 5 bases, and 13 bases lay between the germline ends. The CDR3 reads CASSYGRGTNNEQFF. The CDR3 region has the DNA TGTGCCAGCAGTTACGGGCGGGGCACCAACAATGAGCAGTTCTTC.

This clone has only a few counts. The rearrangement joins TRBV9 to TRBJ2-5; TRBD2 matches 8 bases. Losses at the gene ends were 10 bases for V and 3 bases for J; bases not matched to a gene: 14. Germline V CDR1 and CDR2: SGDLS, YYNGEE. The CDR3 has 15 amino acids. DNA for the CDR3: TGTGCCTCCGGGGTCGGGAGGGCCCGAGAAGAGACCCAGTACTTC. Translating it yields CASGVGRAREETQYF.

This chain joins TRBV27 and TRBJ2-7; D might be TRBD2 (5 bases). The CDR3 loop spans 16 amino acids. Germline-derived CDR1 and CDR2 are MNHEY and SMNVEV (reference sequence). Trimming stripped 0 bases from V and 0 bases from J, with 12 bases between. CDR3 nucleotide sequence: TGTGCCAGCAGTTTATCTGCGGGTGCATTCTCCTACGAGCAGTACTTC. Residues: CASSLSAGAFSYEQYF.

This clone was detected once. This chain joins TRBV28 and TRBJ2-1, with D unresolved. The germline CDR1 and CDR2 sequences are MDHEN and SYDVKM. This CDR3 region has 15 residues. V was pared by 11 bases and J by 2 bases, with 19 bases between. This chain's CDR3 is CAARPRILTYNEQFF. In DNA form, the CDR3 reads TGTGCCGCCCGGCCTAGGATCCTAACCTACAATGAGCAGTTCTTC.

V gene TRBV5-6 combines with J gene TRBJ1-1; TRBD1 might be the D (5 bases). The CDR3 spans 14 residues. Germline CDR1 is SGHDT and CDR2 is YYEEEE. V lost 1 base to trimming and J lost 6 bases, with 13 bases between them. In DNA form, the CDR3 reads TGTGCCAGCAGCTTGTTTATAGGGGCGTCTGAAGCTTTCTTT. Translated, it gives CASSLFIGASEAFF.

The gene calls are TRBV5-1 and TRBJ2-5; tentative D call: TRBD2 (5 bases). V gave up 7 bases and J gave up 1 base, with 11 bases separating them. This CDR3 spans 13 amino acids. Germline CDR1 SGHRS, CDR2 YFSETQ. The CDR3 loop is CASSSEAQETQYF. The DNA of the CDR3 is TGCGCCAGCTCCTCGGAGGCCCAAGAGACCCAGTACTTC. The full variable domain, in which reference TRBV5-1 and TRBJ2-5 provide the parts outside the CDR3, is KAGVTQTPRYLIKTRGQQVTLSCSPISGHRSVSWYQQTPGQGLQFLFEYFSETQRNKGNFPGRFSGRQFSNSRSEMNVSTLELGDSALYLCASSSEAQETQYFGPGTRLLVL.

The sample holds one count of this clone. This chain uses TRBV5-1 with TRBJ2-1; 11 nucleotides align to TRBD2. CDR3 length equals 16 residues. The germline V gene has CDR1 SGHRS and CDR2 YFSETQ. V was pared by 0 bases and J by 9 bases, with 8 bases of the junction left unmatched. CDR3 nucleotides: TGCGCCAGCAGCTTGGTCACTAGCGGGAGCGGGGTTGAGCAGTTCTTC. This sequence encodes CASSLVTSGSGVEQFF.

V gene TRBV30 combines with J gene TRBJ2-7; TRBD2 aligns across 13 bases. J was trimmed by 1 base and V by 2 bases; bases with no gene match: 5. CDR1 is GTSNPN and CDR2 is SVGIG in the germline V gene (reference sequence). The CDR3 spans 16 residues. In nucleotides, the CDR3 is TGTGCCTGGAGTACGACGGGACTAGCGGGATCCTACGAGCAGTACTTC. This sequence encodes CAWSTTGLAGSYEQYF.

The chain is built from TRBV6-5 and TRBJ2-5; possibly TRBD1 for D (5 bases). Germline assignment: CDR1 MNHEY and CDR2 SVGAGI. With 10 bases removed from V and 0 bases from J, the gap between germline ends came to 12 bases. This CDR3 has 13 amino acids. The CDR3 DNA follows: TGTGCCACCACCGACAGCCACCAAGAGACCCAGTACTTC. Its translation is CATTDSHQETQYF.

The chain employs TRBV19 and TRBJ2-5, with 12 bases lining up with TRBD2. J was trimmed by 5 bases and V by 5 bases; bases with no gene match: 3. CDR1 and CDR2 (germline): LNHDA, SQIVND (reference sequence). CDR3 length: 14 amino acids. The CDR3 reads CASSVLAGGETQYF. CDR3 sequence (DNA): TGTGCCAGTAGTGTCCTAGCGGGGGGGGAGACCCAGTACTTC.

The rearrangement links TRBV2 to TRBJ2-6, with D tentatively TRBD1 (5 bases). The CDR3 loop spans 14 amino acids. Trimming cost V 6 bases and J 4 bases, with 10 bases left between them. CDR1 is SNHLY, CDR2 FYNNEI, per germline. The CDR3 coding sequence is TGTGCCAGCAGCAGGGTTTCGGGGGCCAACGTCCTGACTTTC. Its protein product is CASSRVSGANVLTF.

The rearrangement joins TRBV2 to TRBJ1-3; a possible D gene is TRBD1 (6 bases). CDR1 SNHLY and CDR2 FYNNEI come from the germline V gene. Trimming left V 6 bases short and J 0 bases short, with 12 bases between. This CDR3 contains 15 residues. The CDR3 spells CASRNRESSGNTIYF. The CDR3 DNA follows: TGTGCCAGCAGGAACAGGGAGAGCTCTGGAAACACCATATATTTT.

The chain has TRBV6-4 and TRBJ2-3; perhaps TRBD1 as D (5 bases). V was clipped by 4 bases and J by 0 bases, with 8 bases between them. The CDR3 runs 14 residues. Germline values: CDR1 MRHNA, CDR2 SNTAGT. This CDR3 reads CASSVGASTDTQYF. CDR3 nucleotides: TGTGCCAGCAGTGTAGGGGCTAGCACAGATACGCAGTATTTT.

This rearrangement joins TRBV5-6 to TRBJ2-5; TRBD1 might be the D (6 bases). The CDR3 contains 14 residues. Trimming stripped 4 bases from V and 4 bases from J, with 14 bases between. In germline, CDR1 is SGHDT, CDR2 YYEEEE. The CDR3 DNA follows: TGTGCCAGCAGCCCGACAGGACGGGGAGAGACCCAGTACTTC. It codes for CASSPTGRGETQYF.

This clone occurred once. The rearrangement joins TRBV13 to TRBJ1-1, with D possibly being TRBD1 (5 bases). The CDR3 is 14 amino acids. The ends were cut back, 4 bases at V and 5 bases at J, with 14 bases in the middle. Germline V gives CDR1 PRHDT, CDR2 FYEKMQ (reference sequence). The CDR3 reads CASSSHPKGTEAFF. The CDR3 DNA follows: TGTGCCAGCAGCTCACACCCTAAGGGGACTGAAGCTTTCTTT.

The J gene is TRBJ2-7, the V gene TRBV28; 12 nucleotides align to TRBD1. V trimming: 0 bases; J trimming: 5 bases; junction bases outside the gene matches: 2. This CDR3 comprises 15 residues. Per the germline V gene, CDR1 is MDHEN and CDR2 is SYDVKM. The CDR3 coding sequence is TGTGCCAGCAGTTTATGGGGGACAGGGGGCGACGAGCAGTACTTC. Residues: CASSLWGTGGDEQYF.

The chain combines TRBV11-2 with TRBJ1-3; 7 nucleotides match TRBD1. The CDR3 has 12 residues. In germline, CDR1 is SGHAT, CDR2 FQNNGV. The trim removed 5 bases at V and 11 bases at J, leaving 6 bases unmatched. The CDR3 DNA reads as TGTGCCAGCAGCACGAACAGGGGAGCCATATATTTT. Amino acids: CASSTNRGAIYF. The full variable domain, in which reference TRBV11-2 and TRBJ1-3 provide the parts outside the CDR3, is EAGVAQSPRYKIIEKRQSVAFWCNPISGHATLYWYQQILGQGPKLLIQFQNNGVVDDSQLPKDRFSAERLKGVDSTLKIQPAKLEDSAVYLCASSTNRGAIYFGEGSWLTVV.

The gene calls are TRBV15 and TRBJ2-7, with TRBD1 matching 9 bases. This CDR3 is built from 17 residues. From germline, CDR1 is LNHNV and CDR2 YYDKDF (reference sequence). V dropped 3 bases and J dropped 0; count of bases not matched to a gene: 9. CDR3 nucleotides: TGTGCCACCAGCAGTCCTTCGGGGACAGGGAGCTCCTACGAGCAGTACTTC. It yields the protein CATSSPSGTGSSYEQYF.

This rearrangement joins TRBV20-1 to TRBJ2-1; maybe TRBD2 (5 bases). Germline lookup yields CDR1 DFQATT and CDR2 SNEGSKA (reference sequence). Trimming removed 3 bases from V and 0 bases from J, with 12 bases in between. The CDR3 spans 15 residues. The CDR3 loop is CSASQFGSSYNEQFF. DNA for the CDR3: TGCAGTGCTAGTCAGTTTGGGAGCTCCTACAATGAGCAGTTCTTC.

V gene TRBV11-2 combines with J gene TRBJ2-1, with D possibly being TRBD1 (5 bases). Germline CDR1 SGHAT, CDR2 FQNNGV. V lost 0 bases to trimming and J lost 2 bases, with 11 bases between them. The CDR3 runs to 16 residues. DNA for the CDR3: TGTGCCAGCAGCTTAGAAGGGGTATCGGCCTACAATGAGCAGTTCTTC. This codes for CASSLEGVSAYNEQFF.